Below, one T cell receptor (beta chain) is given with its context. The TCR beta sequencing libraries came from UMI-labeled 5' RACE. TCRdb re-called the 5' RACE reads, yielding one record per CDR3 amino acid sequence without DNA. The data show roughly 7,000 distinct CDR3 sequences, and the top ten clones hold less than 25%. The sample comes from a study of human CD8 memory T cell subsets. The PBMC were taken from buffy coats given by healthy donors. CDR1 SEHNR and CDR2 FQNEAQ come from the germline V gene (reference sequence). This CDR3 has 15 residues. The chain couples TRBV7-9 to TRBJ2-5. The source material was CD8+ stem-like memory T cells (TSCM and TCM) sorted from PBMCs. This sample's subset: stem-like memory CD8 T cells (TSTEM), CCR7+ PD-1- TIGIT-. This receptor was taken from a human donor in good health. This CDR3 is CASSSSAEGWETQYF.